This T cell receptor beta chain was sequenced during a study of CD8+ T cells in alopecia areata. The treatment here: oral pan-JAK inhibitor, 5-10 mg twice daily. V shed 0 bases and J 6 bases; nucleotides not matched to a gene: 8. Germline V gene data show CDR1 as GTSNPN and CDR2 as SVGIG (reference sequence). The CDR3 is 16 residues long. TCR sequencing used cDNA made by reverse transcription of extracted RNA. The repertoire was sequenced with immunoSEQ multiplex PCR; TCRdb's copy has only in-frame clones and lacks some. The repertoire holds about 260,000 clones, with around three fifths as singletons.

The material sequenced was CD4+ T cells sorted from blood, taken around week 54, from a patient treated with tofacitinib. The chain joins TRBV30 to TRBJ2-2; 9 nucleotides match TRBD1. The origin of this receptor is a human donor with alopecia areata. The CDR3 sequence is CAWSVPGQGVSGELFF. DNA for the CDR3: TGTGCCTGGAGTGTTCCGGGACAGGGAGTTTCCGGGGAGCTGTTTTTT.